This TCR beta chain was recorded in a study of coeliac disease. Findings and caveats of the study: Most TRB amino acid sequences occurred in only one sample.

Using immunoSEQ multiplex PCR, the repertoire was profiled, and TCRdb retains in-frame clones only, with some absent. The table shows about 6,500 clones, with 62% occurring only once. The CDR3 has 16 residues. Trimming removed 0 bases from V and 7 bases from J; junction bases left unmatched: 9. The germline V gene has CDR1 MNHEY and CDR2 SMNVEV (reference sequence). Points on this clone: Its antigen is not known.

The V gene is TRBV27, the J gene TRBJ1-2, with 9 positions matching TRBD1. Source material: lymphocytes from the gut lamina propria. This TCR derives from a man aged 55 to 70 with celiac disease on a gluten-free diet. CDR3 nucleotide sequence: TGTGCCAGCAGTTTATCGAGGACAGGGGATTTTGGTGGCTACACCTTC. It yields the protein CASSLSRTGDFGGYTF.